The entry below describes one T cell receptor (beta chain). What it binds is unknown. Trimming took off 4 bases at V and 3 bases at J, with 9 bases between the two ends. Germline-derived CDR1 and CDR2 are DFQATT and SNEGSKA (reference sequence). The CDR3 totals 13 residues. This record belongs to a study of T cell repertoires in cytomegalovirus infection. Study-level findings and limits: There were carriers of CMV plus the relevant HLA, and cumulative public TCR beta family frequency identified them.

TCRdb ran MiXCR on the reads and lists one entry per CDR3 protein. The data hold some 300,000 distinct CDR3 sequences, with roughly a tenth observed a single time. The rearrangement links TRBV20-1 to TRBJ1-4; D may be TRBD1 (6 bases). The clonotype was recovered from a human donor in good health (CMV status not recorded). Some clones in this sample may be carry-over from other donors' samples. Sequencing was carried out using PBMCs. CDR3 amino acids: CSATRTANEKLFF. The CDR3, as DNA: TGCAGTGCTACGAGGACAGCTAATGAAAAACTGTTTTTT.